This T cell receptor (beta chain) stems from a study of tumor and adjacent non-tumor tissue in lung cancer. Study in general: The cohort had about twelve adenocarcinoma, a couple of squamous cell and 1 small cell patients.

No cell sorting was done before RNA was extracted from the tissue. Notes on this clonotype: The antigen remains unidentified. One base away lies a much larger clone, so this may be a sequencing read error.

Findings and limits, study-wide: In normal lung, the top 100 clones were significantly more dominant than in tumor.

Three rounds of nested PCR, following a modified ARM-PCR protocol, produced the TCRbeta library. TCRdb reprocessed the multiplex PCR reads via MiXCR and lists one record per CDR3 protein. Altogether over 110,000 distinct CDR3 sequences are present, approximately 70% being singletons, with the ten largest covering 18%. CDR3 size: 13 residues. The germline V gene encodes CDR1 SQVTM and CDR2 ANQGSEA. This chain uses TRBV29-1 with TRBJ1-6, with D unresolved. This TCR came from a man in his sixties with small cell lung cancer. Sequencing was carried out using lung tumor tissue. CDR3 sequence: CSVRAADNSLLHF. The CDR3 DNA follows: TGCAGCGTTAGGGCAGCAGATAATTCACTCCTCCACTTT.